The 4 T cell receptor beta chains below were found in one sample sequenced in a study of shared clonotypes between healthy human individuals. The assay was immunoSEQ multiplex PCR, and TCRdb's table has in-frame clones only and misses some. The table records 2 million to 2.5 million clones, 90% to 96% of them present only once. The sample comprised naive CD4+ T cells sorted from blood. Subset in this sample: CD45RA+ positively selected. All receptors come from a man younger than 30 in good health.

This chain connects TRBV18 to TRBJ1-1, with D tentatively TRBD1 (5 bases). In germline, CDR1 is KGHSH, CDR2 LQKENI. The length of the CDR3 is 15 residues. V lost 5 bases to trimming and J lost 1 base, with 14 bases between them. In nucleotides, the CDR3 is TGTGCCAGCTCAGCATCCTGGGACGGGAACACTGAAGCTTTCTTT. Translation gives CASSASWDGNTEAFF.

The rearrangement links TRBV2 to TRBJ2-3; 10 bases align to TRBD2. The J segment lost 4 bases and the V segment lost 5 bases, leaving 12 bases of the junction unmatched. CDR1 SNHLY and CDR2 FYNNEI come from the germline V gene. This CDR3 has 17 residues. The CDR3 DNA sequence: TGTGCCAGCAGTCAGATCGACCTAGCGGGAGTGCCAGATACGCAGTATTTT. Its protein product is CASSQIDLAGVPDTQYF.

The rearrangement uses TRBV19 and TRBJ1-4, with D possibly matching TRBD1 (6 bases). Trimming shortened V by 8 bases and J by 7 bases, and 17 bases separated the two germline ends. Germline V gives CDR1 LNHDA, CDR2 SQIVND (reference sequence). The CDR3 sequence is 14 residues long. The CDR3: CASRSHRVREKLFF. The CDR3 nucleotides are TGTGCCAGTCGGTCCCACAGGGTTCGTGAAAAACTGTTTTTT.

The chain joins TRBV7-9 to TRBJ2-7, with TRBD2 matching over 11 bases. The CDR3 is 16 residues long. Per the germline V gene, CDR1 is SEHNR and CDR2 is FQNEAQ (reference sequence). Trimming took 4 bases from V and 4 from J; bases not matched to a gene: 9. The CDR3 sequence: CASSSHSGGARYEQYF. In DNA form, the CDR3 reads TGTGCCAGCAGCTCCCATAGCGGGGGGGCCCGATACGAGCAGTACTTC.